Included here is one T cell receptor beta chain sequence, with context. The antigen is unknown. This record comes from a study of radiotherapy plus CTLA-4 blockade in lung cancer. Whole-study findings and limits: Early clonal dynamics of blood T cells, together with interferon-beta, were reported as the best response predictor.

Germline CDR1 is MNHEY and CDR2 is SVGAGI. The CDR3 runs 14 residues. After removal of 8 bases from V and 3 bases from J, the junction contained 6 bases not matched to a gene. Generated by immunoSEQ multiplex PCR, the TCRdb table keeps only in-frame clones and is missing some. This table holds 80,000 to 100,000 clones, approximately 72% found once. This clonotype was obtained from a human donor with non-small cell lung cancer who had a partial response to radiotherapy plus ipilimumab. Some clones in this sample may be carry-over from other donors' samples. Sample: peripheral blood, taken from a patient treated with radiotherapy plus ipilimumab. The chain uses TRBV6-5 and TRBJ2-1; 8 bases are a match to TRBD1. Here the CDR3 reads CASGGQDYYNEQFF. The DNA for the CDR3 is TGTGCCAGCGGGGGACAGGACTACTACAATGAGCAGTTCTTC.